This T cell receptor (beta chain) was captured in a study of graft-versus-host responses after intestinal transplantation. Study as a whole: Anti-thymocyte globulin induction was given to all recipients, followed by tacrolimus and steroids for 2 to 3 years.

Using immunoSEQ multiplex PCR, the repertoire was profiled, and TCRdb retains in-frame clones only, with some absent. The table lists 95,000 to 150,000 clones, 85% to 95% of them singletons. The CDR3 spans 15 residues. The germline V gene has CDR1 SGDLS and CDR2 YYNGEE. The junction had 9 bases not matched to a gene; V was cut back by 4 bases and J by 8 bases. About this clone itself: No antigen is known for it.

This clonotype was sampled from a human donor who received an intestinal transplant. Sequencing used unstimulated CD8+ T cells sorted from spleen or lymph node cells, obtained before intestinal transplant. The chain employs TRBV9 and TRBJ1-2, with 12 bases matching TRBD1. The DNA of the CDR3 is TGTGCCAGCAGCCCACCTGGGGACAGGGGGCACGGCTACACCTTC. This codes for CASSPPGDRGHGYTF.